This T cell receptor beta chain was observed in a study of regulatory T cells in long-lasting Graves disease. Study overall: Persistent Graves' disease required over 5 years of antithyroid drugs and positive TSH receptor antibodies. Overall study findings and caveats: Researchers examined only peripheral blood and not thyroid tissue. Persistent disease preferred TRBV28, TRBJ1-2 and TRBJ2-5.

The sample's time point: persistent/refractory GD, antithyroid drugs over 5 years with positive TRAb. From PBMCs, RNA was extracted and then used to make the TCR library. This CDR3 comprises 18 residues. V lost 6 bases to trimming and J lost 3 bases, with 26 bases between them. The table lists this clonotype with many counts. Its target is not known. Construction of TCR beta libraries relied on iRepertoire HTBI primers and on Arm-PCR targeting CDR3 regions. In the source study's methods: Taken together, the samples had roughly 56 TRBV and some 15 TRBJ segments identified. Via MiXCR, TCRdb re-called the multiplex PCR reads, giving one row per CDR3 protein. The V and J calls were not made by the authors but by TCRdb's processing. The table has about 470,000 distinct CDR3 sequences, about a fifth seen once; the top ten hold approximately 6.4%.

Source: peripheral blood mononuclear cells (PBMCs), taken when the disease was refractory, from a patient treated with antithyroid drugs. This chain links TRBV12-3 or TRBV12-4 with TRBJ1-1; D is unresolved. The receptor was isolated from a female donor with Graves disease. The CDR3 DNA reads as TGTGCCAGCAGCCTGATTTTTACCCCCTCAGCGAGGGACACTGAAGCTTTCTTT. Residues: CASSLIFTPSARDTEAFF.